This entry lists 7 T cell receptor beta chains sequenced from one sample in a study of regulatory T cells in long-lasting Graves disease. According to the study, TCR beta libraries were built with iRepertoire HTBI primers and CDR3-region Arm-PCR. MiXCR, applied by TCRdb to the multiplex PCR reads, yields one record per CDR3 protein. In the table there are about 470,000 distinct CDR3 sequences, about a fifth of which are singletons. As to time point: persistent/refractory GD, antithyroid drugs over 5 years with positive TRAb. The TCR library used RNA extracted from PBMCs. Source: peripheral blood mononuclear cells (PBMCs), taken when the disease was refractory, from a patient treated with antithyroid drugs. The receptors stem from a female donor with Graves disease.

The V call is TRBV9, the J call TRBJ2-1, with 10 bases aligning to TRBD2. The germline gives CDR1 SGDLS, CDR2 YYNGEE. The V and J ends lost 6 bases and 5 bases, in that order; junction bases with no gene match: 5. This CDR3 comprises 14 residues. For the CDR3, the DNA is TGTGCCAGCAACATAGCGGGAGGCGACAATGAGCAGTTCTTC. It specifies CASNIAGGDNEQFF.

This clonotype was detected ten times or more. This chain connects TRBV20-1 to TRBJ2-7; 9 bases agree with TRBD1. Germline lookup yields CDR1 DFQATT and CDR2 SNEGSKA (reference sequence). V lost 3 bases and J lost 1; bases outside the gene matches: 1. This CDR3 contains 13 residues. CDR3 sequence reads: CSARTGGSYEQYF. The CDR3 bases are TGCAGTGCTAGGACAGGGGGTTCCTACGAGCAGTACTTC.

This clonotype was counted ten times or more. This rearrangement joins TRBV20-1 to TRBJ1-1; possibly TRBD1 for D (6 bases). The V gene's germline CDR1 is DFQATT and CDR2 SNEGSKA (reference sequence). This CDR3 contains 14 residues. V was shortened by 5 bases and J by 1 base, with 14 bases between the two germline ends. CDR3 residues: CSAVTGQWNTEAFF. The CDR3 DNA is TGCAGTGCTGTTACAGGGCAGTGGAACACTGAAGCTTTCTTT.

This clonotype appeared many times. The chain links TRBV12-3 or TRBV12-4 to TRBJ1-6; 9 positions agree with TRBD1. The CDR3 length is 15 residues. The ends lost 6 bases at V and 5 bases at J; junction bases unmatched: 5. The CDR3 protein is CASRTGTGNNSPLHF. In DNA form, the CDR3 reads TGTGCCAGCAGAACAGGGACAGGGAATAATTCACCCCTCCACTTT.

This clonotype was seen more than once but under ten times. This chain connects TRBV28 to TRBJ2-1; the match to TRBD2 covers 7 bases. Germline assignment: CDR1 MDHEN and CDR2 SYDVKM. The V gene end was trimmed by 6 bases and the J gene end by 8 bases; junction bases not matched to a gene: 4. CDR3 length equals 12 residues. CDR3 DNA sequence: TGTGCCAGCAGCCAGCGGGATCATGAGCAGTTCTTC. Translation: CASSQRDHEQFF.

The rearrangement joins TRBV6-5 to TRBJ1-5, with D unresolved. Per the germline V gene, CDR1 is MNHEY and CDR2 is SVGAGI. The CDR3 loop spans 16 amino acids. V gave up 2 bases and J gave up 3 bases, with 14 bases separating them. The CDR3 nucleotides read TGTGCCAGCAGTTACAGCGTCGGGAAGGCCAATCAGCCCCAGCATTTT. Residues: CASSYSVGKANQPQHF.

This clonotype has a handful of counts. The chain uses TRBV19 and TRBJ2-2; 11 positions match TRBD2. The germline V gene encodes CDR1 LNHDA and CDR2 SQIVND (reference sequence). The CDR3 spans 17 residues. J gave up 2 bases and V 6 bases, and 8 bases lay outside the gene matches. CDR3 sequence: CASSRRLAGINTGELFF. DNA of the CDR3: TGTGCCAGTAGCAGGAGACTAGCGGGAATAAACACCGGGGAGCTGTTTTTT.